This T cell receptor (beta chain) was retrieved from a study of blood T cell repertoires in COVID-19. The J segment lost 4 bases and the V segment lost 2 bases, leaving 6 bases of the junction unmatched. The germline V gene encodes CDR1 SEHNR and CDR2 FQNEAQ (reference sequence). CDR3 length: 16 amino acids. Assay: immunoSEQ multiplex PCR; the TCRdb copy retains only in-frame clones and omits some. The sample shows over 110,000 clones, more than 75% of them seen only once. The receptor comes from a man aged 55 to 69 who had recovered from COVID-19. The genes are TRBV7-9 and TRBJ2-2; 8 positions agree with TRBD2. Sequencing was carried out using PBMCs or T cells enriched from blood (not recorded which). CDR3 protein: CASSLLRGAVTGELFF. DNA of the CDR3: TGTGCCAGCAGCTTACTGCGGGGGGCGGTCACCGGGGAGCTGTTTTTT.